These 26 T cell receptor beta chains share one sample of origin, sequenced in a study of response to subunit inactivated influenza vaccine. TCRdb called the RT-PCR reads again in MiXCR, with one record for every CDR3 protein. Among 650,000 to 700,000 distinct CDR3 sequences listed, less than 20% were seen once. The sample here was PBMCs from blood, taken 11 to 12 days after vaccination. These receptors were taken from a man aged 45-60 years who received an inactivated influenza vaccine.

This clonotype was picked up a small number of times. The rearrangement joins TRBV25-1 to TRBJ2-1; 15 bases are shared with TRBD2. Germline V gives CDR1 MGHDK, CDR2 SYGVNS. The J segment lost 3 bases and the V segment lost 0 bases, leaving 6 bases of the junction unmatched. CDR3 length: 19 residues. The CDR3 coding sequence is TGTGCCAGCAGTGAATATGGGTTGGGACTAGCGGGAGGCTACAATGAGCAGTTCTTC. It codes for CASSEYGLGLAGGYNEQFF.

The CDR3: CASRSPGRNSPLHF. The CDR3 DNA sequence: TGTGCCAGCAGATCTCCGGGCCGCAATTCACCCCTCCACTTT. V gene TRBV7-9 combines with J gene TRBJ1-6; D gene uncertain. The germline gives CDR1 SEHNR, CDR2 FQNEAQ (reference sequence). This CDR3 region has 14 residues. V dropped 6 bases and J dropped 7 bases, with 13 bases sitting between them.

This chain connects TRBV7-9 to TRBJ2-1; tentatively, D is TRBD1 or TRBD2 (5 bases each). The ends were cut back, 5 bases at V and 8 bases at J, with 16 bases in the middle. Germline CDR1 is SEHNR and CDR2 is FQNEAQ (reference sequence). The CDR3 is 14 residues long. Written as DNA, the CDR3 is TGTGCCAGCAGCCCCGAGGGGCAGCGGCATGAGCAGTTCTTC. It codes for CASSPEGQRHEQFF.

This clonotype has more than one count but fewer than ten. The J gene is TRBJ1-2, the V gene TRBV6-1; 7 nucleotides align to TRBD1. Germline trimming cut 7 bases from V and 0 bases from J; bases unmatched to any gene: 17. The CDR3 has 18 amino acids. Germline CDR1 and CDR2: MNHNS and SASEGT. The CDR3 region is CASTPHVKGGGSNYGYTF. In DNA form, the CDR3 reads TGTGCCAGCACCCCACACGTCAAGGGAGGGGGCTCTAACTATGGCTACACCTTC.

The V and J genes are TRBV6-1 and TRBJ1-2; 10 bases map to TRBD1. Germline assignment: CDR1 MNHNS and CDR2 SASEGT. The CDR3 length is 16 residues. The J segment lost 2 bases and the V segment lost 6 bases, leaving 9 bases of the junction unmatched. The CDR3: CASRMTEGQGNYGYTF. In DNA, the CDR3 is TGTGCCAGCAGGATGACCGAGGGACAGGGGAACTATGGCTACACCTTC.

This clonotype was found a few times. The J gene is TRBJ2-7, the V gene TRBV5-1; 7 bases are shared with TRBD1. CDR1 SGHRS and CDR2 YFSETQ come from the germline V gene. The CDR3 covers 16 residues. The J segment lost 2 bases and the V segment lost 5 bases, leaving 13 bases of the junction unmatched. In DNA, the CDR3 is TGCGCCAGCAGTACCGTCTCGGGACAGAGAGCCTACGAGCAGTACTTC. Amino acids: CASSTVSGQRAYEQYF.

The V call is TRBV7-2, the J call TRBJ2-3; no reliable D call. The CDR3 covers 16 residues. The V end was cut by 1 base, the J end by 6 bases, with 17 bases between. Germline lookup yields CDR1 SGHTA and CDR2 FQGNSA. CDR3 protein: CASSLGVGPSMDTQYF. CDR3 coding DNA: TGTGCCAGCAGCTTAGGAGTGGGCCCATCCATGGATACGCAGTATTTT.

The genes are TRBV12-3 or TRBV12-4 and TRBJ2-2; D ambiguous. Trimming removed 8 bases at V and 3 bases at J, with 4 bases between. The CDR3 covers 11 residues. The CDR3 DNA sequence: TGTGCCAGCGTCGACACCGGGGAGCTGTTTTTT. It translates to CASVDTGELFF.

V usage is TRBV5-4 and J usage is TRBJ2-1; 11 nucleotides match TRBD2. Trimming took 1 base from V and 5 from J; bases not matched to a gene: 2. Germline V CDR1 and CDR2: SGHNT, YYREEE (reference sequence). CDR3 length: 15 amino acids. The CDR3 DNA reads TGTGCCAGCAGCTTGACTAGCGGGAGTAACAATGAGCAGTTCTTC. The encoded protein is CASSLTSGSNNEQFF.

The rearrangement uses TRBV12-3 or TRBV12-4 and TRBJ2-7; D is possibly TRBD2 (5 bases). This CDR3 has 14 residues. With 6 bases removed from V and 6 bases from J, the gap between germline ends came to 18 bases. CDR3 in DNA: TGTGCCAGCAGCCCTTACGGGGAGCTTTCCGAGCAGTACTTC. Translated, it gives CASSPYGELSEQYF.

This rearrangement joins TRBV10-3 to TRBJ2-7; D assignment may be TRBD1 or TRBD2 (5 bases each). The CDR3 is made up of 16 amino acids. The germline V and J ends were trimmed by 4 bases and 2 bases, with 18 bases remaining between them. The germline V gene encodes CDR1 ENHRY and CDR2 SYGVKD. DNA of the CDR3: TGTGCCATCAGTGCCCAGGGCACGGGAAAGCCCTACGAGCAGTACTTC. Its translation is CAISAQGTGKPYEQYF.

This clonotype was seen only a few times. The CDR3 here is CATSDFRASGEQFF. The CDR3 DNA reads as TGTGCCACCAGTGATTTCCGTGCGTCCGGGGAGCAGTTCTTC. The J gene is TRBJ2-1, the V gene TRBV24-1; D is unresolved. CDR1 is KGHDR, CDR2 SFDVKD, per germline. The V end lost 1 base, the J end lost 10 bases, and 13 bases lay between the germline ends. The CDR3 has 14 amino acids.

The table lists this clonotype with a few counts. This chain uses TRBV9 with TRBJ2-2; 12 nucleotides agree with TRBD2. The CDR3 is 17 amino acids. Per the germline V gene, CDR1 is SGDLS and CDR2 is YYNGEE. The trim removed 4 bases at V and 6 bases at J, leaving 10 bases unmatched. In DNA form, the CDR3 reads TGTGCCAGCAGCCCTCGACTAGCGGGAGTCCCAGCCGGGGAGCTGTTTTTT. This sequence encodes CASSPRLAGVPAGELFF.

This clonotype appeared many times. The chain links TRBV20-1 to TRBJ2-3; D unclear. This CDR3 spans 13 amino acids. The germline V and J ends were trimmed by 4 bases and 5 bases, with 13 bases remaining between them. Germline V CDR1 and CDR2: DFQATT, SNEGSKA (reference sequence). CDR3 sequence reads: CSANPALGDTQYF. Written as DNA, the CDR3 is TGCAGTGCTAATCCGGCCCTCGGAGATACGCAGTATTTT.

This clonotype was observed a few times. The genes are TRBV28 and TRBJ2-3; no reliable D call. The CDR3 is 18 amino acids. V shed 4 bases and J shed 2 bases, with 22 bases lying between them. Germline V gene sequence: CDR1 MDHEN, CDR2 SYDVKM. The DNA for the CDR3 is TGTGCCAGCAGTTCCTCGCTAGAGACGGTTTCATTCACAGATACGCAGTATTTT. Its translation is CASSSSLETVSFTDTQYF.

A few counts support this clonotype. V and J are TRBV11-2 and TRBJ2-5; D is perhaps TRBD2 (5 bases). The V and J ends lost 1 base and 5 bases respectively, with 14 bases between them. The CDR3 spans 15 residues. Germline assignment: CDR1 SGHAT and CDR2 FQNNGV. The CDR3 reads CASSLGFGGSETQYF. The CDR3 coding sequence is TGTGCCAGCAGCTTAGGTTTTGGCGGGTCGGAGACCCAGTACTTC.

The gene calls are TRBV6-5 and TRBJ2-7; 8 positions match TRBD1. The V gene's germline CDR1 is MNHEY and CDR2 SVGAGI. V dropped 11 bases and J dropped 7; count of bases not matched to a gene: 7. The CDR3 runs to 11 residues. The CDR3 DNA is TGTGCCGGCGGACAGGGCGGGGAGCAGTACTTC. The encoded protein is CAGGQGGEQYF.

The sample holds a few counts of this clonotype. The chain combines TRBV10-3 with TRBJ1-1; no reliable D call. Trimming cost V 4 bases and J 4 bases, with 10 bases left between them. The CDR3 is made up of 13 amino acids. Germline V CDR1 and CDR2: ENHRY, SYGVKD. The CDR3 is CAISVEELTEAFF. The DNA of the CDR3 is TGTGCCATCAGTGTGGAGGAGCTCACTGAAGCTTTCTTT.

This clonotype was observed a handful of times. This chain uses TRBV12-3 or TRBV12-4 with TRBJ1-6; 7 nucleotides agree with TRBD1. The J segment lost 2 bases and the V segment lost 6 bases, leaving 4 bases of the junction unmatched. CDR3 length equals 15 residues. In nucleotides, the CDR3 is TGTGCCAGCAGAGTTGACAGGGCCTATAATTCACCCCTCCACTTT. Amino acid sequence: CASRVDRAYNSPLHF.

The genes are TRBV6-2 or TRBV6-3 and TRBJ2-2; 8 bases map to TRBD2. The CDR3 loop spans 16 amino acids. V lost 6 bases, J lost 9 bases, and 15 bases stayed unmatched. CDR1 is MNHEY and CDR2 is SVGEGT in the germline V gene. The CDR3: CASRGRSSGTSRELFF. DNA for the CDR3: TGTGCCAGCAGAGGTAGGAGTAGCGGGACGTCGCGGGAGCTGTTTTTT.

The gene calls are TRBV28 and TRBJ2-7; 10 bases line up with TRBD1. The CDR3 length is 16 residues. CDR1 is MDHEN and CDR2 is SYDVKM in the germline V gene. Trimming removed 3 bases from V and 4 bases from J; junction bases left unmatched: 9. DNA for the CDR3: TGTGCCAGCAGTTTGGGGGCTGGACAGGGGGGATACGAGCAGTACTTC. This encodes CASSLGAGQGGYEQYF.

This chain joins TRBV14 and TRBJ2-5, with unresolved D. V was pared by 4 bases and J by 5 bases, with 11 bases between. The CDR3 has 13 amino acids. Germline V gives CDR1 SGHDN, CDR2 FVKESK. The CDR3 DNA follows: TGTGCCAGCAGCCCGATGGCCGTGGAGACCCAGTACTTC. Protein product: CASSPMAVETQYF.

The J gene is TRBJ1-5, the V gene TRBV7-9, with D possibly TRBD1 on 5 matching bases. Trimming pared 3 bases from V and 4 bases from J, leaving 19 bases between. Germline V gene sequence: CDR1 SEHNR, CDR2 FQNEAQ (reference sequence). The CDR3 is 17 amino acids. The CDR3 region has the DNA TGTGCCAGCAGCTTTCAGGGTGGAGGGAGGGGAAATCAGCCCCAGCATTTT. This gives the protein CASSFQGGGRGNQPQHF.

This clonotype was counted between two and nine times. The chain joins TRBV20-1 to TRBJ2-7, with 11 bases identical to TRBD2. CDR3 size: 15 residues. Germline V gene data show CDR1 as DFQATT and CDR2 as SNEGSKA (reference sequence). V shed 6 bases, J shed 6 bases, and the junction held 13 bases outside the gene matches. Written as DNA, the CDR3 is TGCAGTGCCCTTCGCCCCTTAGCGGGGGGGCCCGAGCAGTACTTC. It encodes CSALRPLAGGPEQYF.

This clonotype turned up a few times. V and J are TRBV4-1 and TRBJ2-3; TRBD1 matches 7 bases. The ends lost 1 base at V and 4 bases at J; junction bases unmatched: 5. The CDR3 has 15 amino acids. Germline V CDR1 and CDR2: MGHRA, YSYEKL. The CDR3, as DNA: TGCGCCAGCAGCCAAGTCAGACAGGGACCAGATACGCAGTATTTT. Translation: CASSQVRQGPDTQYF.

This clonotype was picked up a small number of times. The chain combines TRBV5-1 with TRBJ2-1; possibly TRBD2 for D (5 bases). Trimming removed 0 bases at V and 4 bases at J, with 11 bases between. Germline-derived CDR1 and CDR2 are SGHRS and YFSETQ. The CDR3 length is 15 residues. CDR3 sequence: CASSLVRGGYNEQFF. The CDR3 DNA sequence: TGCGCCAGCAGCTTGGTGCGCGGAGGATACAATGAGCAGTTCTTC. Filled out from reference TRBV5-1 and TRBJ2-1, the complete variable domain reads KAGVTQTPRYLIKTRGQQVTLSCSPISGHRSVSWYQQTPGQGLQFLFEYFSETQRNKGNFPGRFSGRQFSNSRSEMNVSTLELGDSALYLCASSLVRGGYNEQFFGPGTRLTVL.